Included here is one T cell receptor beta chain sequence, with context. TCRdb analysed the RACE reads with MiXCR anew, one entry per CDR3 protein. Seen here are about 82,000 distinct CDR3 sequences, under 15% observed once, and the top ten hold approximately 6%. Looked up from germline, CDR1 is KGHSH and CDR2 is LQKENI. V shed 2 bases and J 3 bases; nucleotides not matched to a gene: 11. The CDR3 extends over 17 amino acids. This entry is derived from a study of human T cells and chemical hapten exposure. Documented time point: patch test 3, about 24 weeks after DPC sensitization. Treatment defined: therapeutic diphenylcyclopropenone sensitization with weekly scalp DPC.

The sample in question was whole blood, obtained in connection with sensitization to the hapten diphenylcyclopropenone (DPC). The receptor comes from a woman between 45 and 60 years old with alopecia areata. Some clones in this sample may be carry-over from other donors' samples. The chain carries TRBV18 and TRBJ1-1; 8 positions agree with TRBD1. The CDR3 protein is CASSPARDRGRDTEAFF. DNA for the CDR3: TGTGCCAGCTCACCAGCCCGTGACAGGGGCCGGGACACTGAAGCTTTCTTT.